This TCR beta chain was sequenced in a study of control samples from healthy donors and cancer patients. With 0 bases clipped from V and 7 bases from J, the junction kept 11 bases outside the gene matches. CDR3 length: 17 residues. From germline, CDR1 is SGHVS and CDR2 FQNEAQ. Only in-frame clones appear in the TCRdb table, and some are missing; sequencing was by immunoSEQ multiplex PCR. Here the sample spans just over 150,000 clones, about 94% being singletons. The receptor's source is a man aged 50 or older in good health. The sample comprised blood. V gene TRBV7-8 combines with J gene TRBJ1-3; TRBD1 matches 8 bases. CDR3 in amino acids: CASSLAQAGGVGNTIYF. CDR3 nucleotides: TGTGCCAGCAGCTTAGCGCAAGCAGGGGGCGTTGGGAACACCATATATTTT.